This entry concerns a single T cell receptor (beta chain). The entry originates in a study of blood T cell repertoires in COVID-19. Whole-study context: The samples span acute and convalescent COVID-19 from the United States, Italy and Spain.

The CDR3 spans 17 residues. Germline CDR1 SGHRS, CDR2 YFSETQ. J gave up 6 bases and V 2 bases, and 14 bases lay outside the gene matches. Only in-frame clones appear in the TCRdb table, and some are missing; sequencing was by immunoSEQ multiplex PCR. Of over 400,000 clones in the sample, about 88% were seen once. Sequences were obtained from PBMCs or T cells enriched from blood (not recorded which). The chain joins TRBV5-1 to TRBJ2-5, with 9 nucleotides matching TRBD1. The source is an older woman who had recovered from COVID-19. CDR3 loop: CASSFLPGTGSAKTQYF. CDR3 DNA sequence: TGCGCCAGCAGCTTTTTGCCCGGGACAGGGAGCGCGAAGACCCAGTACTTC. Drawing the rest from reference TRBV5-1 and TRBJ2-5, the complete variable domain is KAGVTQTPRYLIKTRGQQVTLSCSPISGHRSVSWYQQTPGQGLQFLFEYFSETQRNKGNFPGRFSGRQFSNSRSEMNVSTLELGDSALYLCASSFLPGTGSAKTQYFGPGTRLLVL.